The rows below give T cell receptor beta chains drawn from one sample of a study of T cell responses to AZD1222 COVID-19 vaccine. The repertoire was sequenced with immunoSEQ multiplex PCR; TCRdb's copy has only in-frame clones and lacks some. The sample lists about 130,000 clones, 90% to 95% occurring once. The sample was peripheral blood, taken on day 0 of AZD1222 vaccination. Receptors were obtained from an adult in good health. Each CDR3 is given with its conserved first and last residue. The D gene is left open where the match is weak. Clone size, where shown, is once, few, many, or a class for clones that have expanded.

V gene,J gene,D gene,clone size,CDR3 protein,CDR3 DNA
TRBV5-1,TRBJ1-2,TRBD1,.,CASSSGTGNYGYTF,TGCGCCAGCAGCTCCGGGACAGGGAACTATGGCTACACCTTC
TRBV19,TRBJ1-1,.,.,CASRGNTEAFF,TGTGCCAGTAGGGGCAACACTGAAGCTTTCTTT
TRBV5-1,TRBJ1-2,TRBD1,.,CASSLQGQGHYGYTF,TGCGCCAGCAGCTTGCAGGGACAGGGGCACTATGGCTACACCTTC
TRBV6-1,TRBJ2-7,.,.,CASREPGLGYEQYF,TGTGCCAGCAGGGAACCGGGACTGGGCTACGAGCAGTACTTC
TRBV4-1,TRBJ1-1,.,.,CASSPGTKQGTEAFF,TGCGCCAGCAGCCCAGGGACCAAACAGGGAACTGAAGCTTTCTTT
TRBV30,TRBJ1-2,.,.,CAWTGTIDSYTF,TGTGCCTGGACCGGGACAATCGACAGCTACACCTTC
TRBV30,TRBJ1-5,.,.,CAWSALGNERGQPQHF,TGTGCCTGGAGTGCCTTAGGAAACGAAAGGGGCCAGCCCCAGCATTTT
TRBV7-8,TRBJ1-1,.,.,CASSTSPPGNTEAFF,TGTGCCAGCAGCACATCCCCCCCGGGGAACACTGAAGCTTTCTTT
TRBV15,TRBJ2-5,.,.,CATSSGVFDETQYF,TGTGCCACCAGCAGTGGGGTGTTTGACGAGACCCAGTACTTC
TRBV6-6,TRBJ2-4,TRBD1,once,CASSRQGSGAKNIQYF,TGTGCCAGCAGCCGACAGGGTTCTGGGGCCAAAAACATTCAGTACTTC
TRBV5-6,TRBJ1-1,.,.,CASSPLGDGTEAFF,TGTGCCAGCAGCCCCTTGGGGGACGGCACTGAAGCTTTCTTT
TRBV5-5,TRBJ1-1,.,.,CASSPYDSPSAFF,TGTGCCAGCAGCCCCTATGACAGTCCGTCGGCTTTCTTT
TRBV19,TRBJ1-2,.,.,CASSALDSHVNGYTF,TGTGCCAGTAGTGCACTGGACAGTCACGTCAATGGCTACACCTTC
TRBV4-2,TRBJ1-4,.,.,CASSPRQGNNLGEKLFF,TGTGCCAGCAGCCCCCGGCAGGGAAATAACCTTGGTGAAAAACTGTTTTTT
TRBV28,TRBJ1-4,TRBD1,.,CASSPGQVREKLFF,TGTGCCAGCAGTCCCGGACAGGTTCGGGAAAAACTGTTTTTT
TRBV7-9,TRBJ2-3,.,.,CASSPGQGDSDTQYF,TGTGCCAGCAGTCCTGGCCAGGGGGACTCAGATACGCAGTATTTT
TRBV4-2,TRBJ2-7,TRBD2,.,CASSDRTSHYEQYF,TGTGCCAGCAGCGATCGGACTAGCCACTACGAGCAGTACTTC
TRBV27,TRBJ2-1,TRBD2,.,CASSPMTSGGVSNEQFF,TGTGCCAGCAGTCCTATGACTAGCGGGGGGGTTTCGAATGAGCAGTTCTTC
TRBV30,TRBJ1-2,.,.,CAWSQGSYGYTF,TGTGCCTGGAGTCAGGGGTCCTATGGCTACACCTTC
TRBV27,TRBJ2-7,.,.,CASSLYSGLRNEQYF,TGTGCCAGCAGTTTATATTCCGGACTGAGGAACGAGCAGTACTTC
TRBV18,TRBJ1-4,.,.,CASSPRVATNEKLFF,TGTGCCAGCTCACCACGAGTTGCAACTAATGAAAAACTGTTTTTT
TRBV14,TRBJ1-3,.,.,CASSVGNTIYF,TGTGCCAGCAGCGTAGGAAACACCATATATTTT
TRBV7-9,TRBJ1-1,.,.,CASSLWSSMNTEAFF,TGTGCCAGCAGCTTATGGAGTAGCATGAACACTGAAGCTTTCTTT
TRBV10-3,TRBJ2-2,TRBD1,.,CAIGRQGDGTGELFF,TGTGCCATCGGAAGACAGGGGGATGGGACCGGGGAGCTGTTTTTT
TRBV7-9,TRBJ1-4,.,.,CASSPRGGDEKLFF,TGTGCCAGCAGCCCCCGGGGTGGGGATGAAAAACTGTTTTTT
TRBV28,TRBJ1-5,.,.,CASSLATSNQPQHF,TGTGCCAGCAGTTTGGCCACGAGCAATCAGCCCCAGCATTTT
TRBV28,TRBJ2-2,.,.,CASSGGGQANTGELFF,TGTGCCAGCTCTGGGGGGGGACAGGCGAACACCGGGGAGCTGTTTTTT
TRBV19,TRBJ1-4,TRBD1,.,CASSWAGQGAGKLFF,TGTGCCAGTAGTTGGGCGGGACAGGGGGCCGGAAAACTGTTTTTT
TRBV11-2,TRBJ2-5,.,.,CASSRRVGGQTETQYF,TGTGCCAGCAGCAGGCGGGTAGGGGGGCAAACAGAGACCCAGTACTTC
TRBV29-1,TRBJ2-3,.,.,CSVEDSGTSTDTQYF,TGCAGCGTTGAAGATTCGGGTACAAGCACAGATACGCAGTATTTT
TRBV5-8,TRBJ2-2,TRBD2,.,CASRLGGRMNTGELFF,TGTGCCAGCAGGTTGGGAGGGAGAATGAACACCGGGGAGCTGTTTTTT
TRBV19,TRBJ2-7,TRBD1,.,CASKRTGENEQYF,TGTGCCAGTAAGCGGACAGGGGAAAACGAGCAGTACTTC
TRBV5-1,TRBJ1-2,TRBD1,.,CASSRLNQGDSLYTF,TGCGCCAGCAGCCGACTAAACCAAGGGGACAGCCTCTACACCTTC
TRBV3-1/TRBV3-2,TRBJ1-1,.,.,CASSQAGATVNTEAFF,TGTGCCAGCAGCCAAGCCGGGGCAACAGTGAACACTGAAGCTTTCTTT
TRBV4-1,TRBJ1-5,.,.,CASSQGWDGNQPQHF,TGCGCCAGCAGCCAAGGGTGGGACGGGAATCAGCCCCAGCATTTT
TRBV7-9,TRBJ2-1,TRBD2,.,CASSLSGGPRYNEQFF,TGTGCCAGCAGCTTAAGCGGGGGGCCAAGGTACAATGAGCAGTTCTTC
TRBV3-1/TRBV3-2,TRBJ2-2,.,.,CASSQAGSNTGELFF,TGTGCCAGCAGCCAAGCCGGATCGAACACCGGGGAGCTGTTTTTT
TRBV11-3,TRBJ2-3,TRBD2,.,CASSPRPGLATQYF,TGTGCCAGCAGCCCGAGACCGGGACTAGCTACGCAGTATTTT
TRBV12-3/TRBV12-4,TRBJ1-4,.,.,CASSRAAEKLFF,TGTGCCAGCAGTCGGGCTGCTGAAAAACTGTTTTTT
TRBV28,TRBJ1-4,.,.,CASSSPPYRHEKLFF,TGTGCCAGCAGTTCCCCCCCATACAGGCATGAAAAACTGTTTTTT
TRBV4-3,TRBJ2-6,TRBD1,.,CASSQAGGSGANVLTF,TGCGCCAGCAGCCAAGCAGGGGGCTCTGGGGCCAACGTCCTGACTTTC
TRBV4-2,TRBJ1-2,.,.,CASSQVLQGNYGYTF,TGTGCCAGCAGCCAAGTTCTACAGGGTAACTATGGCTACACCTTC
TRBV19,TRBJ1-2,.,few,CASSIDSSRDRNYGYTF,TGTGCCAGTAGTATAGATAGTTCGAGGGACCGCAACTATGGCTACACCTTC
TRBV7-3,TRBJ2-3,TRBD2,.,CASSPETSGRPDTQYF,TGTGCCAGCAGCCCCGAGACTAGCGGTCGCCCAGATACGCAGTATTTT
TRBV9,TRBJ1-3,.,.,CASSVSDPRATGNTIYF,TGTGCCAGCAGCGTATCGGACCCCAGAGCTACTGGAAACACCATATATTTT
TRBV10-3,TRBJ1-2,.,.,CAITPEDNYGYTF,TGTGCCATCACCCCGGAAGATAACTATGGCTACACCTTC
TRBV3-1/TRBV3-2,TRBJ1-2,.,.,CASSQDETWAYGYTF,TGTGCCAGCAGCCAAGACGAAACCTGGGCCTATGGCTACACCTTC
TRBV4-3,TRBJ1-1,.,.,CASKGGTGEAFF,TGCGCCAGCAAGGGGGGTACTGGTGAAGCTTTCTTT
TRBV2,TRBJ2-7,.,few,CASRPDSYEQYF,TGTGCCAGCAGGCCGGACTCCTACGAGCAGTACTTC
TRBV6-5,TRBJ1-2,.,.,CASSYAAGVYGYTF,TGTGCCAGCAGTTACGCCGCCGGGGTCTATGGCTACACCTTC
TRBV19,TRBJ1-1,.,.,CASNRVEQFYSEAFF,TGTGCCAGTAATAGGGTTGAACAGTTCTATTCGGAAGCTTTCTTT
TRBV6-1,TRBJ1-2,TRBD1,.,CASSENSPGTGPRRYGYTF,TGTGCCAGCAGTGAAAACTCCCCCGGGACAGGGCCGAGAAGATATGGCTACACCTTC
TRBV21-1,TRBJ1-1,.,.,CASSLTGDEAFF,TGTGCCAGCAGCCTGACAGGCGATGAAGCTTTCTTT
TRBV3-1/TRBV3-2,TRBJ1-1,.,.,CASSPLAGFVNTEAFF,TGTGCCAGCAGCCCCCTTGCAGGGTTCGTGAACACTGAAGCTTTCTTT
TRBV19,TRBJ1-1,.,.,CASSPLRGNTEAFF,TGTGCCAGTAGTCCCTTAAGAGGGAACACTGAAGCTTTCTTT
TRBV9,TRBJ2-5,.,.,CASSVSRGVGETQYF,TGTGCCAGCAGCGTATCTAGAGGAGTAGGGGAGACCCAGTACTTC
TRBV27,TRBJ2-7,.,.,CASSLQQGYEQYF,TGTGCCAGCAGTTTGCAACAGGGCTACGAGCAGTACTTC
TRBV28,TRBJ2-5,.,.,CASTGGSTGWVQETQYF,TGTGCCAGCACTGGGGGATCGACAGGCTGGGTACAAGAGACCCAGTACTTC